This T cell receptor beta chain is drawn from a study of T cell changes during pregnancy in multiple sclerosis. The CDR3 runs 15 residues. With 5 bases removed from V and 0 bases from J, the gap between germline ends came to 12 bases. In germline, CDR1 is SGHVS, CDR2 FQNEAQ. Profiling relied on immunoSEQ multiplex PCR, and the TCRdb table lists in-frame clones only, not all of them. The sample has 35,000 to 50,000 clones; roughly 92% are singletons. The sequence derives from a female donor with multiple sclerosis, enrolled in a pregnancy study. The material sequenced was CD4+ T cells from peripheral blood mononuclear cells, taken in the first trimester of pregnancy. The genes are TRBV7-8 and TRBJ2-3; D is unclear. In DNA form, the CDR3 reads TGTGCCAGCAGCCCGCCGGCTAGAAGCACAGATACGCAGTATTTT. Its translation is CASSPPARSTDTQYF.